Included here is one T cell receptor (beta chain) sequence, with context. The target antigen is unknown. V shed 6 bases and J shed 2 bases, with 18 bases lying between them. This CDR3 is 16 amino acids long. Germline V gene lookup returns CDR1 LNHNV and CDR2 YYDKDF (reference sequence). During its preparation, the TCRbeta library received unique molecular identifiers. One entry per CDR3 protein, called by TCRdb with MiXCR from the PCR reads. The sample lists about 980,000 distinct CDR3 sequences, about 31% seen once, with 28% in the top ten. This sample was included in a study of T-cell reconstitution after alpha-beta-depleted transplantation in children. Study conclusions and caveats: Alpha-beta T cells present about two months after transplant were reported to originate from several hundred expanded graft clones.

The TCR comes from a boy in the first two years of life who had a stem cell transplant for SCID, so the T cells may come from the graft donor. V gene TRBV15 combines with J gene TRBJ2-3, with D possibly matching TRBD1 (5 bases). The sample consisted of PBMCs, mostly from graft donor cells, taken 360 days after TCRalphabeta/CD19-depleted stem cell transplant. The CDR3 DNA follows: TGTGCCACCAGTAGAATGACAGTATCCCACACAGATACGCAGTATTTT. Protein sequence: CATSRMTVSHTDTQYF.